This entry describes one TCR beta chain. What it binds is unknown. Germline CDR1 and CDR2: SGHTA and FQGNSA. The CDR3 covers 15 residues. V was cut by 5 bases and J by 7 bases, with 20 bases left in between. The sample originates from a study of early stage breast cancer tumors. Study in general: Among around 12 ER+/PR+/HER2- tumors, eight were ductal, four lobular. General study results and limits: Comparing each tissue with blood distinguished tumor from normal in 14 of 16 patients. Compared with adjacent normal breast, tumors showed about 2.5-fold denser, more clonal T cells. Commonly generated sequences made up most enriched TCRB sequences shared between patients.

Repertoires were generated with immunoSEQ multiplex PCR, while TCRdb's copy carries only in-frame clones and drops some. The table has roughly 21,000 clones, around 76% seen once. This TCR came from a person between 55 and 69 years old with breast cancer. Sequencing was carried out using blood. The genes are TRBV7-2 and TRBJ1-2; D unresolved. CDR3 protein: CASSRQTDGGPGYTF. As DNA, the CDR3 is TGTGCCAGCAGCCGCCAAACCGACGGAGGTCCTGGCTACACCTTC.